A selection of T cell receptor beta chains follows, all from one sample in a study of blood T cell repertoires in COVID-19. Here immunoSEQ multiplex PCR was the method, and the copy in TCRdb shows in-frame clones only, minus some. The data hold approximately 340,000 clones, with approximately 90% observed a single time. Sequencing input: PBMCs or T cells enriched from blood (not recorded which). These receptors were obtained from a woman aged 40 to 49 who had been exposed to COVID-19. CDR3s include the opening cysteine and the closing phenylalanine or tryptophan. The D gene is left open where the match is weak. Clone size, where shown, is once, few, many, or a class for clones that have expanded.

TRBV20-1,TRBD1,-,TRBJ1-2,CSALTGQGYTF,TGCAGTGCTTTGACAGGGCAAGGCTACACCTTC
TRBV30,-,-,TRBJ1-2,CAWSPRGGYGYTF,TGTGCCTGGAGCCCCCGGGGGGGCTATGGCTACACCTTC
TRBV7-9,TRBD2,-,TRBJ2-1,CASGLAGINEQFF,TGTGCTTCGGGGCTAGCGGGTATCAATGAGCAGTTCTTC
TRBV7-2,TRBD2,-,TRBJ2-5,CASSFVTGLALRNQETQYF,TGTGCCAGCAGCTTCGTAACAGGACTAGCTCTTAGAAACCAAGAGACCCAGTACTTC
TRBV19,-,-,TRBJ1-1,CATSNRDLNTEAFF,TGTGCCACCTCAAACAGGGACCTGAACACTGAAGCTTTCTTT
TRBV10-3,-,-,TRBJ2-7,CAISESTGRTAASYEQYF,TGTGCCATCAGTGAGTCAACGGGGCGGACAGCGGCTTCCTACGAGCAGTACTTC
TRBV10-2,TRBD2,-,TRBJ2-7,CASTLAGVGEQYF,TGCGCCAGCACCCTAGCGGGAGTGGGCGAGCAGTACTTC
TRBV5-1,TRBD2,once,TRBJ2-7,CASSLGARTSIEQYF,TGCGCCAGCAGCTTGGGGGCCAGGACTAGCATCGAGCAGTACTTC
TRBV7-2,-,-,TRBJ1-1,CASSLSRLNTEAFF,TGTGCCAGCAGCTTATCCAGGCTGAACACTGAAGCTTTCTTT
TRBV7-8,TRBD1,-,TRBJ1-5,CASSLQGTDQPQHF,TGTGCCAGCAGCTTGCAGGGGACAGATCAGCCCCAGCATTTT
TRBV30,-,-,TRBJ1-1,CAWSRGGRTEAFF,TGTGCCTGGAGTCGGGGGGGCAGGACTGAAGCTTTCTTT
TRBV6-2/TRBV6-3,-,once,TRBJ1-5,CASSYVRGNNQPQHF,TGTGCCAGCAGTTACGTCAGGGGTAACAATCAGCCCCAGCATTTT
TRBV19,-,-,TRBJ2-2,CASSISSVALNTGELFF,TGTGCCAGTAGTATTAGCTCGGTAGCGCTCAACACCGGGGAGCTGTTTTTT
TRBV19,TRBD1,-,TRBJ1-3,CASSSDRANTIYF,TGTGCCAGTAGTTCGGACAGGGCGAACACCATATATTTT
TRBV3-1/TRBV3-2,TRBD1,-,TRBJ2-5,CASTRTGRQETQYF,TGTGCCAGCACACGGACAGGGAGACAAGAGACCCAGTACTTC
TRBV9,TRBD2,-,TRBJ2-3,CASSESGRTDTQYF,TGTGCCAGCAGCGAAAGCGGGAGAACAGATACGCAGTATTTT
TRBV7-9,-,-,TRBJ1-2,CASSLVLSPVRYTF,TGTGCCAGCAGCTTAGTTCTCAGCCCAGTCAGGTACACCTTC
TRBV4-3,-,few,TRBJ1-2,CASSQAQGHYGYTF,TGCGCCAGCAGCCAAGCACAGGGCCACTATGGCTACACCTTC
TRBV5-1,-,-,TRBJ1-2,CASSPERGGYTF,TGCGCCAGCAGCCCGGAAAGAGGTGGCTACACCTTC
TRBV11-2,TRBD1,-,TRBJ1-1,CASSPRGFGDTEAFF,TGTGCCAGCAGCCCCAGGGGGTTCGGGGACACTGAAGCTTTCTTT
TRBV15,-,-,TRBJ1-1,CATSSPRTVNTEAFF,TGTGCCACCAGCAGCCCCAGGACAGTGAACACTGAAGCTTTCTTT
TRBV19,-,-,TRBJ2-3,CASTPDSGTDTQYF,TGTGCCAGTACCCCCGATAGCGGCACAGATACGCAGTATTTT
TRBV7-2,-,once,TRBJ2-1,CASSLVRGYGEQFF,TGTGCCAGCAGCTTAGTTCGGGGGTATGGTGAGCAGTTCTTC
TRBV2,-,once,TRBJ1-1,CASKQELNTEAFF,TGTGCCAGCAAACAGGAGTTAAACACTGAAGCTTTCTTT
TRBV19,-,-,TRBJ1-2,CASSINQGQPGSYGYTF,TGTGCCAGTAGTATTAACCAGGGGCAGCCGGGGAGCTATGGCTACACCTTC
TRBV12-3/TRBV12-4,-,-,TRBJ2-3,CASSHRTDTQYF,TGTGCCAGCAGTCACAGGACAGATACGCAGTATTTT
TRBV9,-,once,TRBJ1-4,CASSPGEWTNEKLFF,TGTGCCAGCAGCCCAGGGGAGTGGACTAATGAAAAACTGTTTTTT
TRBV19,-,-,TRBJ1-2,CASSTGTWGRNYGYTF,TGTGCCAGTAGTACCGGAACCTGGGGCAGAAACTATGGCTACACCTTC
TRBV29-1,TRBD1,few,TRBJ1-3,CSTQGEAGNTIYF,TGCAGCACACAGGGGGAAGCGGGAAACACCATATATTTT
TRBV5-1,TRBD1,-,TRBJ1-1,CASSLAWDRRYTEAFF,TGCGCCAGCAGCTTGGCCTGGGACAGGAGATACACTGAAGCTTTCTTT
TRBV4-3,-,-,TRBJ2-7,CASSQDGATGFYEQYF,TGCGCCAGCAGCCAAGATGGGGCAACAGGGTTTTACGAGCAGTACTTC
TRBV6-5,-,-,TRBJ1-2,CASRPPGTIHGYTF,TGTGCCAGCAGGCCCCCCGGGACAATCCATGGCTACACCTTC
TRBV9,TRBD1,-,TRBJ1-3,CASSPGQGSGNTIYF,TGTGCCAGCAGCCCCGGACAGGGCTCTGGAAACACCATATATTTT
TRBV6-5,-,once,TRBJ1-5,CASSDSLGNQPQHF,TGTGCCAGCAGTGACTCCCTCGGTAATCAGCCCCAGCATTTT
TRBV9,-,-,TRBJ1-3,CASSVEEGFSGNTIYF,TGTGCCAGCAGCGTAGAGGAGGGGTTCTCTGGAAACACCATATATTTT
TRBV7-9,TRBD1,-,TRBJ2-2,CASSPPRDSYTGELFF,TGTGCCAGCAGCCCCCCAAGGGACAGCTACACCGGGGAGCTGTTTTTT
TRBV30,-,-,TRBJ1-2,CAWTRPDSYGYTF,TGTGCCTGGACCAGACCGGACAGCTATGGCTACACCTTC
TRBV7-2,TRBD2,-,TRBJ2-7,CASSLASGGTYGQYF,TGTGCCAGCAGCTTAGCTAGCGGGGGTACCTACGGGCAGTACTTC
TRBV12-3/TRBV12-4,-,-,TRBJ1-1,CATRWDTNTEAFF,TGTGCCACCCGGTGGGACACGAACACTGAAGCTTTCTTT
TRBV19,-,once,TRBJ1-1,CASSPPRSTPMNTEAFF,TGTGCCAGTAGTCCCCCGCGGAGCACCCCCATGAACACTGAAGCTTTCTTT
TRBV19,-,-,TRBJ1-2,CASSIESSRSGTARSGYTF,TGTGCCAGTAGTATAGAATCCTCCCGGTCGGGAACCGCCCGTAGTGGCTACACCTTC
TRBV6-2/TRBV6-3,TRBD1,-,TRBJ2-7,CASSNSPGQPYEQYF,TGTGCCAGCAGCAACTCTCCGGGACAGCCCTACGAGCAGTACTTC
TRBV5-1,TRBD2,-,TRBJ2-5,CASSLLAGGEETQYF,TGCGCCAGCAGCCTATTAGCGGGGGGTGAAGAGACCCAGTACTTC
TRBV27,TRBD1,-,TRBJ1-4,CASSFAGGEKLFF,TGTGCCAGCAGTTTTGCAGGGGGTGAAAAACTGTTTTTT